This TCR beta chain was identified during a study of blood T cell repertoires in COVID-19 (dated by TCRdb to the early 2020s). Background on the whole study: Collaborator samples came from the United States, Italy and Spain and covered acute and convalescent phases of COVID-19. The prospective study material was composed of cDNA or gDNA derived from T cells, B-cell-depleted T cells, or PBMCs. Deeply sampled blood TCRbeta repertoires from subjects exposed to, actively infected with, or recovered from COVID-19 were included in the dataset. Samples were obtained from the ongoing ImmuneRACE study (first 160 participants) and from roughly 1,300 subjects provided by 6 global collaborators. Where available, HLA class I and class II types were obtained from metadata supplied by the sample provider rather than from assay-based typing. A freely available public database, intended as a resource for researchers studying the immune response to SARS-CoV-2, is where the repertoires were released. The sample metadata nearly always contained a de-identified subject ID, COVID-19 status, age in years and sex.

Trimming at the junction amounts to 8 bases on V and 0 bases on J, and the germline ends lie 8 bases apart. The CDR3 starts with the cysteine, ends with the phenylalanine, and has 13 residues. Just the 39-base CDR3 DNA is kept, in frame starting at base 1. In the germline V gene, CDR1 corresponds to SNHLY and CDR2 to FYNNEI. The immunoSEQ Assay, a bias-controlled multiplex PCR, was used to amplify TCRbeta CDR3 regions from genomic DNA. The original pipeline was this. Within the assay, amplification of reference gene primers was used to estimate how many nucleated cells each sample contained. To quantify the absolute abundance of each unique TCRbeta CDR3 rearrangement, sequence reads were collapsed and filtered. Productive Simpson clonality was computed per sample as the square root of Simpson's diversity index over productive rearrangements. TCRdb took this table from immuneACCESS and kept in-frame rearrangements with V and J called. Such tables lack part of the clones; where checked against another copy, unresolved V genes explain under half of the gap, and the rest is unexplained. The D gene and trimming were derived from the DNA, and the V and J assignments and clone size from that table. The table for this sample lists approximately 54,000 clones; roughly 79% of them were counted only once. The top ten clonotypes cover about 5.4% of the sample.

As to this clone: The clone's antigen remains unknown. No clone much larger than this one lies a single base away; base qualities are absent.

Whole blood was collected in K2EDTA tubes by collaborating institutions according to the institutions' own protocols. Collaborator samples were shipped for TCRbeta analysis as frozen whole blood, isolated PBMCs, or DNA extracted from either sample type. Points the paper makes about the study in general: Clinical and demographic metadata were provided uncurated, with the amount varying by source and participant.

This sequence uses TRBV2 and TRBJ1-5, with no D gene named confidently. Input material: peripheral blood. The TCR was taken from a woman in her sixties with acute or convalescent COVID-19. CDR3 loop: CASHGYSNQPQHF. The DNA is as follows: TGTGCCAGCCACGGGTATAGCAATCAGCCCCAGCATTTT.